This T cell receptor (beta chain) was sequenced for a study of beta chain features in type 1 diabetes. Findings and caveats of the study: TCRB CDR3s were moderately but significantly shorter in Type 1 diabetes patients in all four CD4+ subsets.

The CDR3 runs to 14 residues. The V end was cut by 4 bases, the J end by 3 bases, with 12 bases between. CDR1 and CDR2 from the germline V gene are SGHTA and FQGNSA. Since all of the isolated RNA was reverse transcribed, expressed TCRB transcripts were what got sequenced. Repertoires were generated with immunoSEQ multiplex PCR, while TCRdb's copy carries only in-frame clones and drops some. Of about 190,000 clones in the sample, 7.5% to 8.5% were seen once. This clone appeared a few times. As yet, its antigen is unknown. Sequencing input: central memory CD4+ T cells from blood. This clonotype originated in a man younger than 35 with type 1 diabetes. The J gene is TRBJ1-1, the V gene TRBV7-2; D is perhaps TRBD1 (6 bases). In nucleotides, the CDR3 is TGTGCCAGCAGCTCGCCAACAGGGCACACTGAAGCTTTCTTT. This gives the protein CASSSPTGHTEAFF. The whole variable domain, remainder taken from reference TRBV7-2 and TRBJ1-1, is GAGVSQSPSNKVTEKGKDVELRCDPISGHTALYWYRQSLGQGLEFLIYFQGNSAPDKSGLPSDRFSAERTGGSVSTLTIQRTQQEDSAVYLCASSSPTGHTEAFFGQGTRLTVV.